Listed here are 30 T cell receptor beta chains from one sample, sequenced in a study of identical twins. TCRdb ran MiXCR on the 5' RACE reads and lists one entry per CDR3 protein. This table holds roughly 750,000 distinct CDR3 sequences, around 21% found once. The same sample was also studied in work on T cells expressing NK-cell markers.

The specimen sequenced was PBMCs. These receptor sequences come from a woman aged 18-30 years in good health.

The V gene is TRBV5-1, the J gene TRBJ2-1, with 8 bases matching TRBD2. The CDR3 is 14 amino acids. Looked up from germline, CDR1 is SGHRS and CDR2 is YFSETQ. J gave up 8 bases and V 8 bases, and 12 bases lay outside the gene matches. DNA of the CDR3: TGCGCCAGTCTGGTGGGACTAGAAGGCCATGAGCAGTTCTTC. Translated, it gives CASLVGLEGHEQFF.

This clonotype turned up a few times. The gene calls are TRBV20-1 and TRBJ2-1, with 11 bases identical to TRBD2. Trimming took 5 bases from V and 6 from J; bases not matched to a gene: 6. The CDR3 covers 14 residues. CDR1 is DFQATT and CDR2 is SNEGSKA in the germline V gene (reference sequence). CDR3 sequence reads: CSAAGTSGSNEQFF. The CDR3 DNA follows: TGCAGTGCTGCCGGGACTAGCGGAAGCAATGAGCAGTTCTTC.

The rearrangement uses TRBV12-3 or TRBV12-4 and TRBJ2-3; TRBD1 matches 7 bases. Germline trimming cut 6 bases from V and 2 bases from J; bases unmatched to any gene: 5. This CDR3 is 14 amino acids long. The CDR3 loop reads CASSKDRATDTQYF. The CDR3 region has the DNA TGTGCCAGCAGCAAAGACAGGGCCACAGATACGCAGTATTTT.

This clonotype was counted between two and nine times. This sequence joins TRBV9 and TRBJ2-6; D is ambiguous. Trimming shortened V by 0 bases and J by 1 base, and 11 bases separated the two germline ends. Per germline, CDR1 SGDLS and CDR2 YYNGEE. The CDR3 has 17 residues. For the CDR3, the DNA is TGTGCCAGCAGCGTAGGAGTAGGAGTTTCTGGGGCCAACGTCCTGACTTTC. It yields the protein CASSVGVGVSGANVLTF. The full variable domain, completed using reference TRBV9 and TRBJ2-6, is DSGVTQTPKHLITATGQRVTLRCSPRSGDLSVYWYQQSLDQGLQFLIQYYNGEERAKGNILERFSAQQFPDLHSELNLSSLELGDSALYFCASSVGVGVSGANVLTFGAGSRLTVL.

This clonotype has a count of ten or more. The chain employs TRBV5-1 and TRBJ2-1, with D possibly matching TRBD2 (5 bases). The germline V gene encodes CDR1 SGHRS and CDR2 YFSETQ. The CDR3 covers 14 residues. Trimming removed 3 bases from V and 3 bases from J, with 10 bases in between. The CDR3 protein is CASSYSGDYNEQFF. CDR3 in DNA: TGCGCCAGCAGCTACTCCGGGGACTACAATGAGCAGTTCTTC.

The V call is TRBV27, the J call TRBJ2-1; TRBD1 or TRBD2 may be the D gene (5 bases each). CDR3 length equals 15 residues. Germline values: CDR1 MNHEY, CDR2 SMNVEV (reference sequence). Trimming pared 6 bases from V and 0 bases from J, leaving 12 bases between. The CDR3 loop is CASRATGPSYNEQFF. CDR3 coding DNA: TGTGCCAGCAGAGCCACGGGACCCTCCTACAATGAGCAGTTCTTC.

In this sample, this clonotype turned up a few times. The rearrangement joins TRBV20-1 to TRBJ1-1; D gene uncertain. The CDR3 length is 11 residues. Germline V lookup: CDR1 DFQATT, CDR2 SNEGSKA (reference sequence). Trimming left V 5 bases short and J 11 bases short, with 15 bases between. The CDR3, as DNA: TGCAGTGCTGGTGACCCCCTGGGCGCTTTCTTT. It is translated as CSAGDPLGAFF.

J is TRBJ2-3 and V is TRBV20-1, with 10 bases that match TRBD2. This CDR3 has 16 residues. The V gene's germline CDR1 is DFQATT and CDR2 SNEGSKA (reference sequence). The ends lost 0 bases at V and 8 bases at J; junction bases unmatched: 11. The CDR3 loop is CSARDVRLAGVGTQYF. The CDR3 nucleotides read TGCAGTGCTAGAGATGTTCGCCTAGCGGGAGTGGGTACGCAGTATTTT.

This clonotype has more than one count but fewer than ten. The chain has TRBV5-1 and TRBJ2-7; TRBD2 is a possible D gene (6 bases). V was cut by 5 bases and J by 5 bases, with 23 bases left in between. Germline loops: CDR1 SGHRS, CDR2 YFSETQ. The CDR3 consists of 16 residues. The CDR3 region is CASSSVKTAGYNEQYF. CDR3 coding DNA: TGCGCCAGCAGTTCCGTGAAGACGGCGGGATACAACGAGCAGTACTTC.

The chain has TRBV29-1 and TRBJ2-3; D is possibly TRBD1 (6 bases). The V end lost 6 bases, the J end lost 3 bases, and 13 bases lay between the germline ends. In germline, CDR1 is SQVTM, CDR2 ANQGSEA. This CDR3 spans 13 amino acids. The CDR3: CSVTGQPTDTQYF. For the CDR3, the DNA is TGCAGCGTCACTGGACAGCCTACAGATACGCAGTATTTT.

This clonotype appeared a few times. Here the CDR3 reads CASSLMRGSYEQYF. The CDR3 nucleotides are TGTGCCAGCAGTTTAATGCGGGGCTCCTACGAGCAGTACTTC. V is TRBV27 and J is TRBJ2-7; a possible D gene is TRBD2 (6 bases). Between the trimmed V and J ends, which lost 2 bases and 0 bases, there was a span of 8 bases. The length of the CDR3 is 14 residues. CDR1 and CDR2 (germline): MNHEY, SMNVEV (reference sequence).

V and J are TRBV6-5 and TRBJ2-2; TRBD2 is a possible D gene (5 bases). The germline gives CDR1 MNHEY, CDR2 SVGAGI. The CDR3 is 16 residues long. V gave up 2 bases and J gave up 2 bases, with 12 bases separating them. The CDR3 spells CASSYPTTFNTGELFF. As DNA, the CDR3 is TGTGCCAGCAGTTACCCGACTACCTTCAACACCGGGGAGCTGTTTTTT.

The V call is TRBV6-2 or TRBV6-3, the J call TRBJ2-3; 11 bases match TRBD2. The V and J ends lost 6 bases and 13 bases, in that order; junction bases with no gene match: 6. This CDR3 is 12 amino acids long. Germline-derived CDR1 and CDR2 are MNHEY and SVGEGT. This CDR3 reads CASRSLAGGEYF. CDR3 sequence (DNA): TGTGCCAGCAGAAGCCTAGCGGGGGGCGAGTATTTT.

This clonotype was seen ten or more times. This chain joins TRBV7-9 and TRBJ2-1, with D perhaps TRBD1 (6 bases). The germline V and J ends were trimmed by 7 bases and 6 bases, with 13 bases remaining between them. Germline CDR1 SEHNR, CDR2 FQNEAQ (reference sequence). The CDR3 covers 13 residues. The CDR3 DNA sequence: TGTGCCAGCACCAGGACAGTGAGCAATGAGCAGTTCTTC. Translated: CASTRTVSNEQFF.

In this sample, this clonotype turned up a few times. The genes are TRBV5-1 and TRBJ2-7; D ambiguous. The CDR3 extends over 13 amino acids. Germline-derived CDR1 and CDR2 are SGHRS and YFSETQ. Trimming removed 4 bases from V and 6 bases from J, with 14 bases in between. The CDR3 DNA is TGCGCCAGCAGCGTGGGAAGCCCAGGCGAGCAGTACTTC. It codes for CASSVGSPGEQYF.

The chain recombines TRBV7-2 with TRBJ2-1; D is ambiguous. The germline CDR1 and CDR2 sequences are SGHTA and FQGNSA. The CDR3 runs 15 residues. The V and J ends lost 4 bases and 1 base respectively, with 11 bases between them. DNA of the CDR3: TGTGCCAGCAGCTCGAACCTCGGATCCTACAATGAGCAGTTCTTC. This translates into CASSSNLGSYNEQFF.

The chain has TRBV5-1 and TRBJ2-3; TRBD2 might be the D (6 bases). In germline, CDR1 is SGHRS, CDR2 YFSETQ. The CDR3 has 16 residues. The germline V and J ends were trimmed by 4 bases and 0 bases, with 15 bases remaining between them. For the CDR3, the DNA is TGCGCCAGCAGCCCTCCCCTAGCGTCAAGCACAGATACGCAGTATTTT. Translated, it gives CASSPPLASSTDTQYF.

V is TRBV12-3 or TRBV12-4 and J is TRBJ2-1, with 15 bases that match TRBD2. The trim removed 1 base at V and 10 bases at J, leaving 8 bases unmatched. The CDR3 has 17 residues. The chain's CDR3 is CASSLDGGTSGRSEQFF. CDR3 DNA sequence: TGTGCCAGCAGTTTAGACGGCGGGACTAGCGGGAGGAGCGAGCAGTTCTTC.

In DNA form, the CDR3 reads TGTGCCAGCCCGGGGGGTAGCACAGATACGCAGTATTTT. Protein product: CASPGGSTDTQYF. The chain couples TRBV2 to TRBJ2-3; 7 bases agree with TRBD2. Germline V gives CDR1 SNHLY, CDR2 FYNNEI. The J segment lost 0 bases and the V segment lost 8 bases, leaving 2 bases of the junction unmatched. The CDR3 has 13 amino acids.

This clonotype was recorded a few times. The chain recombines TRBV12-3 or TRBV12-4 with TRBJ1-2; maybe TRBD1 (5 bases). V was clipped by 3 bases and J by 2 bases, with 7 bases between them. The CDR3 is 13 residues long. CDR3 nucleotide sequence: TGTGCCAGCAGTTTTAGGGGCAACTATGGCTACACCTTC. Translation: CASSFRGNYGYTF.

The chain employs TRBV12-3 or TRBV12-4 and TRBJ2-1; 12 nucleotides match TRBD1. Trimming cost V 7 bases and J 9 bases; bases outside gene matches: 10. The CDR3 runs to 15 residues. CDR3 nucleotides: TGTGCCAGCATCCTGGGACAGGGGGCCCGCGGTGAGCAGTTCTTC. Its protein product is CASILGQGARGEQFF.

The chain joins TRBV10-3 to TRBJ2-5; D ambiguous. The CDR3 is 11 amino acids. Germline V CDR1 and CDR2: ENHRY, SYGVKD. V lost 8 bases to trimming and J lost 5 bases, with 9 bases between them. In DNA form, the CDR3 reads TGTGCCATCGGTCTCCAGGAGACCCAGTACTTC. Amino acid sequence: CAIGLQETQYF.

This clonotype was recorded many times. The J gene is TRBJ2-7, the V gene TRBV12-3 or TRBV12-4, with TRBD2 matching over 7 bases. The CDR3 totals 15 residues. Losses at the gene ends were 0 bases for V and 0 bases for J; bases not matched to a gene: 2. The CDR3 region has the DNA TGTGCCAGCAGTTTAGCCGGGGGGACCTCCTACGAGCAGTACTTC. Its translation: CASSLAGGTSYEQYF.

This clonotype was recorded a few times. The chain couples TRBV7-7 to TRBJ2-5; D tentatively fits TRBD1 or TRBD2 (5 bases each). Looked up from germline, CDR1 is SSHAT and CDR2 is FNYEAQ (reference sequence). The CDR3 covers 15 residues. Trimming removed 5 bases from V and 2 bases from J, with 15 bases in between. This CDR3 reads CASSQTGTSQETQYF. As DNA, the CDR3 is TGTGCCAGCAGCCAAACCGGGACGTCACAAGAGACCCAGTACTTC.

The chain is built from TRBV27 and TRBJ1-6; unclear D gene. CDR1 and CDR2 (germline): MNHEY, SMNVEV (reference sequence). This CDR3 contains 12 residues. Trimming stripped 6 bases from V and 3 bases from J, with 3 bases between. The CDR3 sequence: CASRDYNSPLHF. The DNA of the CDR3 is TGTGCCAGCAGGGACTATAATTCACCCCTCCACTTT.

The chain has TRBV7-3 and TRBJ2-3; D is possibly TRBD1 or TRBD2 (6 bases each). The ends were cut back, 5 bases at V and 5 bases at J, with 14 bases in the middle. Germline V gene data show CDR1 as SGHTA and CDR2 as FQGTGA. The CDR3 extends over 14 amino acids. CDR3 amino acids: CASSPGGKGDTQYF. CDR3 DNA sequence: TGTGCCAGCAGCCCCGGGGGCAAGGGAGATACGCAGTATTTT.

V is TRBV20-1 and J is TRBJ1-4, with D perhaps TRBD1 (6 bases). V gave up 0 bases and J gave up 10 bases, with 24 bases separating them. The CDR3 is made up of 17 amino acids. In germline, CDR1 is DFQATT, CDR2 SNEGSKA (reference sequence). In DNA form, the CDR3 reads TGCAGTGCTAGAGATCTCTTACGGGACACCGGAGGGGGAAAACTGTTTTTT. Protein: CSARDLLRDTGGGKLFF.

The chain uses TRBV27 and TRBJ1-2; 7 positions agree with TRBD1. This CDR3 is built from 14 residues. After removal of 6 bases from V and 6 bases from J, the junction contained 10 bases not matched to a gene. The V gene's germline CDR1 is MNHEY and CDR2 SMNVEV (reference sequence). CDR3 sequence (DNA): TGTGCCAGCAGCCCCTGGGCAGGGGGGAATGGCTACACCTTC. Its protein is CASSPWAGGNGYTF.

The chain combines TRBV2 with TRBJ2-1, with 8 bases lining up with TRBD1. Looked up from germline, CDR1 is SNHLY and CDR2 is FYNNEI. The J segment lost 3 bases and the V segment lost 3 bases, leaving 4 bases of the junction unmatched. CDR3 size: 15 residues. CDR3 residues: CASSDQGQGYNEQFF. Here the CDR3 DNA reads TGTGCCAGCAGTGACCAAGGACAGGGCTACAATGAGCAGTTCTTC.

The chain has TRBV12-3 or TRBV12-4 and TRBJ2-5; D is unresolved. V was trimmed by 3 bases and J by 0 bases, leaving 20 bases between them. The CDR3 covers 18 residues. CDR3 sequence reads: CASSFGRSFQRYQETQYF. As DNA, the CDR3 is TGTGCCAGCAGTTTTGGCAGGTCCTTCCAACGATACCAAGAGACCCAGTACTTC.